This is a list of T cell receptor beta chains from one sample in a study of T cells expressing NK-cell markers. TCRdb re-called the 5' RACE reads and gives one entry per CDR3 protein, without DNA. Recorded for this sample: about 260,000 distinct CDR3 sequences. The material sequenced was blood T cells: a sorted CD56 or NKG2C T cell subset, CD4+ or CD8+ T cells, or bulk PBMC T cells (not recorded which). The receptors shown here come from a man younger than 35 in good health. The CDR3 runs from the conserved cysteine through the conserved F or W.

V: TRBV5-1
length: 14
J: TRBJ1-2
CDR3: CASSPRQDPHGYTF

V: TRBV30
length: 16
J: TRBJ2-5
CDR3: CAWSVGTRERGETQYF

V: TRBV4-3
length: 13
J: TRBJ2-2
CDR3: CASSQDLAGELFF

V: TRBV29-1
length: 11
J: TRBJ2-1
CDR3: CSVPGLGPQFF

V: TRBV4-2
length: 15
J: TRBJ2-5
CDR3: CASSQGSAGQETQYF

V: TRBV5-5
length: 14
J: TRBJ2-3
CDR3: CASSFQAHTDTQYF

V: TRBV28
length: 15
J: TRBJ1-5
CDR3: CASSLYRGSNQPQHF

V: TRBV12-3/TRBV12-4
length: 14
J: TRBJ1-1
CDR3: CASSLTGANTEAFF

V: TRBV7-2
length: 15
J: TRBJ2-1
CDR3: CASSRTRGTANEQFF

V: TRBV5-4
length: 16
J: TRBJ2-1
CDR3: CASSPIVGTINNEQFF

V: TRBV10-3
length: 15
J: TRBJ2-1
CDR3: CAISARDSSYNEQFF

V: TRBV5-4
length: 13
J: TRBJ2-2
CDR3: CASSKDSTGELFF

V: TRBV12-3/TRBV12-4
length: 14
J: TRBJ2-1
CDR3: CASSLSRYPGEQFF

V: TRBV5-1
length: 14
J: TRBJ2-1
CDR3: CASSLLASVHEQFF

V: TRBV5-5
length: 16
J: TRBJ2-1
CDR3: CASSLSGFLATDEQFF

V: TRBV4-1
length: 14
J: TRBJ1-2
CDR3: CASSQESRHYGYTF